This is a list of T cell receptor beta chains from one sample in a study of cytomegalovirus exposure and HLA in healthy donors. Data came from immunoSEQ multiplex PCR; TCRdb stores just in-frame clones and leaves some out. There are 200,000 to 250,000 clones in the sample; around 80% occur only once, and less than 0.6% lies in the top ten. Sequenced: PBMCs. The receptors here all came from a boy aged 5-17 years in good health and CMV-seronegative. The CDR3 runs from the conserved cysteine through the conserved F or W. D genes are given only for firm matches.

cdr3_length | d_call | j_call | v_call | cdr3_aa
15 | NA | TRBJ2-5 | TRBV7-6 | CASSWITGTQETQYF
14 | NA | TRBJ2-7 | TRBV27 | CASSDDGIWTEQYF
15 | NA | TRBJ2-7 | TRBV14 | CASSQGGTGYGEQYF
14 | NA | TRBJ2-1 | TRBV12-5 | CASGRGREDNEQFF
14 | TRBD1 | TRBJ1-5 | TRBV2 | CASTEQGAEQPQHF
15 | NA | TRBJ1-1 | TRBV11-3 | CASSNSPRQGAEAFF
15 | NA | TRBJ1-4 | TRBV6-4 | CASSGNCTTNEKLFF
15 | NA | TRBJ1-6 | TRBV6-5 | CASSYSSGANSPLHF
13 | NA | TRBJ1-4 | TRBV30 | CAWAIMLGEKLFF
13 | TRBD2 | TRBJ2-2 | TRBV29-1 | CSGTSGRSGELFF
16 | NA | TRBJ1-5 | TRBV5-3 | CASPPEFCRGNQPQHF